This T cell receptor beta chain was documented in a study of CD8 T cells in ankylosing spondylitis. Broader study findings: Previously reported in reactive arthritis synovial fluid and blood were some of the motif variants. For ankylosing spondylitis blood, a TCR beta motif of several highly homologous variants appeared characteristic.

Per the germline V gene, CDR1 is MNHEY and CDR2 is SMNVEV (reference sequence). V was pared by 6 bases and J by 1 base, with 12 bases between. The CDR3 has 14 amino acids. The sample holds many counts of this clonotype. As yet, its antigen is unknown. TCR beta libraries were made by quantitative 5'-RACE with molecular barcodes. TCRdb re-called the 5' RACE reads with MiXCR, one entry per CDR3 protein. The table lists about 200,000 distinct CDR3 sequences, 6% to 8% of them singletons. What was sequenced was blood, either unsorted or a sorted T cell fraction (not recorded which). This chain connects TRBV27 to TRBJ1-1; D might be TRBD1 (6 bases). The TCR sequence derives from a male donor with ankylosing spondylitis. The CDR3 nucleotides read TGTGCCAGCAGGGAACGGGGGCAGAACACTGAAGCTTTCTTT. Its translation: CASRERGQNTEAFF.